This TCR beta chain derives from a study of cytomegalovirus exposure and HLA in healthy donors. Study in general: Unique TCRs from HLA-typed donors, roughly 87 million of them, were held in an early data release. Study-wide findings and caveats: The study listed around 150 cytomegalovirus-associated TCR beta chains. While the bulk of TCR sequences proved rare, some public TCRs turned up in many donors. Being productive about 90% or about 30% of the time was typical of most TCR beta V segments in an earlier analysis.

60 Vbeta and 13 Jbeta primers were used in PCR. Generated by immunoSEQ multiplex PCR, the TCRdb table keeps only in-frame clones and is missing some. This sample has about 150,000 clones, with more than 70% found just once. As to this clone: Its antigen remains unidentified.

The CDR3 is made up of 15 amino acids. V shed 10 bases, J shed 7 bases, and the junction held 6 bases outside the gene matches. Germline V gene sequence: CDR1 MGHDK, CDR2 SYGVNS. Sequencing was performed on PBMCs. The J gene is TRBJ2-2, the V gene TRBV25-1, with 16 bases matching TRBD2. The sequence came from a woman aged 40 to 50 in good health and CMV-seropositive. The CDR3, as DNA: TGTGCCACCGCAGGGACTAGCGGGAGGGTCGGGGAGCTGTTTTTT. This encodes CATAGTSGRVGELFF.